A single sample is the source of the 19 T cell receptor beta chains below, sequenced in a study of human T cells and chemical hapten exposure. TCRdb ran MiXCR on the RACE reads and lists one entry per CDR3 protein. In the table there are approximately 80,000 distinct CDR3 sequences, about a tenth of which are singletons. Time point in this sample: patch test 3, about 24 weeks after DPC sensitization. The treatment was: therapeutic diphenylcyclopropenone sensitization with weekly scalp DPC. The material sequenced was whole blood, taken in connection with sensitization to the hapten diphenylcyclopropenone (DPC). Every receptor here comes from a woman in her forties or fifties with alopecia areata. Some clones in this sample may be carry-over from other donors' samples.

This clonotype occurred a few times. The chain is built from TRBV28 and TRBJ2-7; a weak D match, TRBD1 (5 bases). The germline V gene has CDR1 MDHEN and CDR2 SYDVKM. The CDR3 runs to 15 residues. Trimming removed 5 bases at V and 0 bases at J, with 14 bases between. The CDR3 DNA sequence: TGTGCCAGCAGTCTCACAGGTACTTCCTCCTACGAGCAGTACTTC. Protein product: CASSLTGTSSYEQYF.

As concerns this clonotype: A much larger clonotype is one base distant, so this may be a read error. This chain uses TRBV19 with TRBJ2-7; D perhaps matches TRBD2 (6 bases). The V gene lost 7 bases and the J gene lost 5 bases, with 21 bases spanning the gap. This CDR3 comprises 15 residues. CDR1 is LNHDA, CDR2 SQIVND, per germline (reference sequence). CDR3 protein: CASTPGTSIPNEQYF. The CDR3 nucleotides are TGTGCCAGTACCCCCGGGACTTCGATCCCCAACGAGCAGTACTTC.

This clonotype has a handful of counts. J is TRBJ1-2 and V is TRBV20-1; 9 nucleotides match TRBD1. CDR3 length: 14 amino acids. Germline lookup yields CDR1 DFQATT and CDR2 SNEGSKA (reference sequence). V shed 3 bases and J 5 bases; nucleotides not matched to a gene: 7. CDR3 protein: CSARSRTGAYGYTF. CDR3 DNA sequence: TGCAGTGCTAGGTCAAGGACAGGGGCATATGGCTACACCTTC.

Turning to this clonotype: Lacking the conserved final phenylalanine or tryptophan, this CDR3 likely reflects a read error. In DNA, the CDR3 is TGTGCCAGCAGCCGCGGGGAGGGCGCGTACGAGCAGTACCTC. It encodes CASSRGEGAYEQYL. The chain has TRBV11-2 and TRBJ2-7, with TRBD2 identical over 7 bases. Germline V gives CDR1 SGHAT, CDR2 FQNNGV. The V and J ends lost 5 bases and 4 bases, in that order; junction bases with no gene match: 8. This CDR3 contains 14 residues.

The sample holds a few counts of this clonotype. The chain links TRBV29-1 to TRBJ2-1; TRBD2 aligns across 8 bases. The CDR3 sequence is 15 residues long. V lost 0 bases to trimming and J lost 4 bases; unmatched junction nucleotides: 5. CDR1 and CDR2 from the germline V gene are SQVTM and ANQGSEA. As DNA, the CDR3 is TGCAGCGTTGAAGAAAAAGCGGGAGCGTACAATGAGCAGTTCTTC. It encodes CSVEEKAGAYNEQFF.

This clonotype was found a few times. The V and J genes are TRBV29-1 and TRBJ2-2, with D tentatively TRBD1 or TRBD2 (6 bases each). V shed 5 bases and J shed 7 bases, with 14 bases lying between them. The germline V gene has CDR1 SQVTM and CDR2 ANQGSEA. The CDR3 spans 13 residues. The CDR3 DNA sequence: TGCAGCGTTCTTACGGGGGCCGGCGGGGAGCTGTTTTTT. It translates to CSVLTGAGGELFF.

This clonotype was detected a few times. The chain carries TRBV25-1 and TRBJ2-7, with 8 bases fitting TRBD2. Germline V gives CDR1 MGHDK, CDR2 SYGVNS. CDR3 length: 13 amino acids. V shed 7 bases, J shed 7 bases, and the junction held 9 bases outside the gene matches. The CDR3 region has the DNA TGTGCCAGCATCCGCGCGGGAGGACGAGAGCAGTACTTC. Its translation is CASIRAGGREQYF.

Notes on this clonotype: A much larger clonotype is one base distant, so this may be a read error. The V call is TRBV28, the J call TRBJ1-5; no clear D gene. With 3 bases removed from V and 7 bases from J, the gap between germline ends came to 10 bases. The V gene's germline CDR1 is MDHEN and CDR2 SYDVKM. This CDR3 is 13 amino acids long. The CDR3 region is CASSFSWVQPQHF. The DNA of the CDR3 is TGTGCCAGCAGTTTTTCGTGGGTCCAGCCCCAGCATTTT.

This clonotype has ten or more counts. The CDR3, as DNA: TGCAGCGTTGAAGTGGGCGGCCGTGAAGCTTTCTTT. Translating gives CSVEVGGREAFF. This chain joins TRBV29-1 and TRBJ1-1; no reliable D call. This CDR3 is 12 amino acids long. The germline V gene has CDR1 SQVTM and CDR2 ANQGSEA. V was pared by 1 base and J by 7 bases, with 10 bases between. Full variable domain (rest looked up from reference TRBV29-1 and TRBJ1-1): SAVISQKPSRDICQRGTSLTIQCQVDSQVTMMFWYRQQPGQSLTLIATANQGSEATYESGFVIDKFPISRPNLTFSTLTVSNMSPEDSSIYLCSVEVGGREAFFGQGTRLTVV.

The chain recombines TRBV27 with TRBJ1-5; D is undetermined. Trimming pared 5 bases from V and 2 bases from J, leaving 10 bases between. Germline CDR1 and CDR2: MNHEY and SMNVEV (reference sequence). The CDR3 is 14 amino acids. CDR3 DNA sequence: TGTGCCAGCAGTGCCCAATGGGGCAATCAGCCCCAGCATTTT. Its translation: CASSAQWGNQPQHF.

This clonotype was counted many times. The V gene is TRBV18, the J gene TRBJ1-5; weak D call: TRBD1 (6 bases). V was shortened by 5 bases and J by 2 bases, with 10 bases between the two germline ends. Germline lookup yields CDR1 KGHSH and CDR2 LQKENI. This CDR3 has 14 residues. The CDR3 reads CASSTGLGNQPQHF. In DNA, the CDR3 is TGTGCCAGCTCAACAGGGTTGGGCAATCAGCCCCAGCATTTT.

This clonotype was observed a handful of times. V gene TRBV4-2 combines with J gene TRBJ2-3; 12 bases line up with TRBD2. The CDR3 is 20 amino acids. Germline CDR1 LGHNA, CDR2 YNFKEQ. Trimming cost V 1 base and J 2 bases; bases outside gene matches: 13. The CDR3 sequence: CASSQAMTSGRAGDTDTQYF. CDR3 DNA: TGTGCCAGCAGCCAAGCAATGACTAGCGGGAGAGCAGGGGACACAGATACGCAGTATTTT.

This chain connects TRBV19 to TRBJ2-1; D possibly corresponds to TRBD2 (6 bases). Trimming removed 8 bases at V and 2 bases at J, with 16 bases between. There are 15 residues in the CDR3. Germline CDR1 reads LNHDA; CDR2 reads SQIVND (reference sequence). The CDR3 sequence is CASAPGTATYNEQFF. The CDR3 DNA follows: TGTGCCAGTGCCCCCGGGACTGCGACCTACAATGAGCAGTTCTTC.

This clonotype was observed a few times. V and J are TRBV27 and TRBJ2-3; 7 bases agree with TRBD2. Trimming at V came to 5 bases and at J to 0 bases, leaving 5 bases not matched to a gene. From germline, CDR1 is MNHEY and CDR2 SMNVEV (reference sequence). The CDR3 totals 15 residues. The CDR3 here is CASSIRSGSTDTQYF. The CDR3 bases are TGTGCCAGCAGTATCCGTAGCGGGAGCACAGATACGCAGTATTTT.

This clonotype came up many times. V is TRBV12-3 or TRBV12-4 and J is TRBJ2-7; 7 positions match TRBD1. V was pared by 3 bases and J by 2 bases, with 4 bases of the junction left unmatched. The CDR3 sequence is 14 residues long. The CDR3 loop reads CASSFTGVAYEQYF. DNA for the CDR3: TGTGCCAGCAGTTTTACAGGGGTAGCCTACGAGCAGTACTTC.

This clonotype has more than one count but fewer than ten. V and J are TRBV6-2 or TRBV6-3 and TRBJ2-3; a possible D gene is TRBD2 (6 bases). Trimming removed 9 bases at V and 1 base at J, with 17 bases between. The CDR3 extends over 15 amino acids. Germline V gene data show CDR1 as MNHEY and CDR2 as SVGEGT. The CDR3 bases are TGTGCCAGTGGGGAGGCAGGCCAGGGCACAGATACGCAGTATTTT. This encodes CASGEAGQGTDTQYF.

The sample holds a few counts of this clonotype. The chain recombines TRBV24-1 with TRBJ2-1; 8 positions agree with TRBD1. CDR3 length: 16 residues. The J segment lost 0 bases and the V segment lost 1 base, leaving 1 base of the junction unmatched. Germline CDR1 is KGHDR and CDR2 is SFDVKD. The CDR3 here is CATSDFGTGSYNEQFF. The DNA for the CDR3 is TGTGCCACCAGTGATTTCGGGACAGGCTCCTACAATGAGCAGTTCTTC.

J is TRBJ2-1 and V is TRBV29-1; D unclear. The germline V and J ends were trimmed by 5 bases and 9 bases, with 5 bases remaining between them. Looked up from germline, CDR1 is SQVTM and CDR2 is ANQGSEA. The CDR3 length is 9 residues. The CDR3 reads CSVTSEQFF. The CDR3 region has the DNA TGCAGCGTTACCAGTGAGCAGTTCTTC.

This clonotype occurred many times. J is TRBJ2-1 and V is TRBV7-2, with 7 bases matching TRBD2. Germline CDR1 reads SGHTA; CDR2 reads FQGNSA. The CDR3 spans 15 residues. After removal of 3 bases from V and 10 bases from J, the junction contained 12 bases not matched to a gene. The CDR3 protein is CASSFTRRGSSEQFF. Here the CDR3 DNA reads TGTGCCAGCAGCTTCACTCGGCGCGGGAGTTCGGAGCAGTTCTTC.